Listed here are 24 T cell receptor beta chains from one sample, sequenced in a study of blood T cell repertoires in COVID-19. Assay: immunoSEQ multiplex PCR; the TCRdb copy retains only in-frame clones and omits some. The table shows 130,000 to 150,000 clones, with around 90% occurring only once. Sequencing was carried out using peripheral blood. The source of these receptors is a woman between 50 and 59 years old with acute or convalescent COVID-19.

This chain links TRBV5-1 with TRBJ1-1, with 8 bases that match TRBD1. Germline CDR1 SGHRS, CDR2 YFSETQ. Losses at the gene ends were 6 bases for V and 0 bases for J; bases not matched to a gene: 4. The CDR3 has 14 amino acids. The CDR3 loop reads CASTPGQVNTEAFF. CDR3 sequence (DNA): TGCGCCAGCACACCGGGACAGGTGAACACTGAAGCTTTCTTT.

The gene calls are TRBV2 and TRBJ1-5; the D gene is possibly TRBD1 (6 bases). From germline, CDR1 is SNHLY and CDR2 FYNNEI. Trimming stripped 6 bases from V and 0 bases from J, with 9 bases between. CDR3 length: 14 amino acids. The CDR3, as DNA: TGTGCCAGCAGATGGACAGATAGCAATCAGCCCCAGCATTTT. As protein: CASRWTDSNQPQHF.

V and J are TRBV6-2 or TRBV6-3 and TRBJ1-2; weak D call: TRBD1 (6 bases). The CDR3 loop spans 13 amino acids. CDR1 is MNHEY and CDR2 is SVGEGT in the germline V gene. Trimming stripped 4 bases from V and 3 bases from J, with 9 bases between. The CDR3 region is CASSLGGDYGYTF. CDR3 in DNA: TGTGCCAGCAGTTTAGGGGGGGACTATGGCTACACCTTC.

CDR3 coding DNA: TGTGCCTGGTCCGGGACAGCAAATGAAAAACTGTTTTTT. Translation gives CAWSGTANEKLFF. V and J are TRBV30 and TRBJ1-4; the match to TRBD1 covers 7 bases. Germline trimming cut 5 bases from V and 5 bases from J; bases unmatched to any gene: 5. From germline, CDR1 is GTSNPN and CDR2 SVGIG (reference sequence). This CDR3 is built from 13 residues.

The chain links TRBV19 to TRBJ1-4, with a possible D match to TRBD1 (5 bases). The CDR3 is 13 residues long. Between the trimmed V and J ends, which lost 5 bases and 8 bases, there was a span of 12 bases. Germline loops: CDR1 LNHDA, CDR2 SQIVND (reference sequence). CDR3 in amino acids: CASSSPGGEKLFF. CDR3 DNA: TGTGCCAGTAGTTCACCGGGGGGAGAAAAACTGTTTTTT.

The chain employs TRBV24-1 and TRBJ2-6; a possible D gene is TRBD2 (6 bases). This CDR3 has 14 amino acids. CDR1 is KGHDR and CDR2 is SFDVKD in the germline V gene. Trimming stripped 5 bases from V and 2 bases from J, with 6 bases between. The CDR3 protein is CATSGGTGANVLTF. CDR3 nucleotides: TGTGCCACCAGTGGCGGGACTGGGGCCAACGTCCTGACTTTC.

This chain uses TRBV6-5 with TRBJ1-5, with D perhaps TRBD1 (6 bases). The length of the CDR3 is 12 residues. The germline V gene encodes CDR1 MNHEY and CDR2 SVGAGI. Trimming left V 9 bases short and J 2 bases short, with 8 bases between. CDR3 residues: CASAGGNQPQHF. DNA for the CDR3: TGTGCCAGTGCAGGGGGCAATCAGCCCCAGCATTTT.

The V gene is TRBV28, the J gene TRBJ1-5; 9 bases align to TRBD1. This CDR3 spans 14 amino acids. Germline CDR1 MDHEN, CDR2 SYDVKM. The trim removed 6 bases at V and 6 bases at J, leaving 6 bases unmatched. The CDR3 protein is CASRDRGVGQPQHF. Written as DNA, the CDR3 is TGTGCCAGCAGAGACAGGGGGGTTGGTCAGCCCCAGCATTTT.

The chain combines TRBV5-1 with TRBJ2-3; 13 bases map to TRBD2. CDR3 length: 15 residues. V shed 5 bases and J 6 bases; nucleotides not matched to a gene: 6. Germline CDR1 SGHRS, CDR2 YFSETQ. CDR3 loop: CASRYGLAGADTQYF. The CDR3 region has the DNA TGCGCCAGCAGATATGGACTAGCGGGAGCTGATACGCAGTATTTT.

This clone occurred once. This sequence joins TRBV27 and TRBJ2-3, with 7 bases fitting TRBD1. The CDR3 length is 18 residues. Losses at the gene ends were 2 bases for V and 7 bases for J; bases not matched to a gene: 18. CDR1 and CDR2 (germline): MNHEY, SMNVEV (reference sequence). The CDR3 spells CASSLDAYRGSFINTQYF. The CDR3 nucleotides read TGTGCCAGCAGTTTAGATGCATACAGGGGTAGTTTTATAAATACGCAGTATTTT.

This chain joins TRBV5-1 and TRBJ2-1, with 9 positions matching TRBD2. The CDR3 is 16 residues long. The trim removed 4 bases at V and 9 bases at J, leaving 14 bases unmatched. The germline V gene has CDR1 SGHRS and CDR2 YFSETQ. CDR3 in amino acids: CASSGAGTSPEGEQFF. The DNA for the CDR3 is TGCGCCAGCAGCGGAGCCGGGACTAGCCCTGAGGGTGAGCAGTTCTTC.

V and J are TRBV5-1 and TRBJ1-2; TRBD1 matches at 9 bases. Trimming took 4 bases from V and 10 from J; bases not matched to a gene: 8. The CDR3 consists of 13 residues. Germline loops: CDR1 SGHRS, CDR2 YFSETQ. This chain's CDR3 is CASSRDRERNYTF. The CDR3 DNA follows: TGCGCCAGCAGCCGGGACAGGGAAAGGAACTACACCTTC.

The chain has TRBV25-1 and TRBJ2-1, with D perhaps matching TRBD1 (6 bases). This CDR3 spans 18 amino acids. V was clipped by 0 bases and J by 0 bases, with 15 bases between them. Germline V gives CDR1 MGHDK, CDR2 SYGVNS. The CDR3 sequence: CASSEYGVTGSSYNEQFF. CDR3 nucleotides: TGTGCCAGCAGTGAATACGGGGTGACAGGTAGCTCCTACAATGAGCAGTTCTTC.

The gene calls are TRBV11-3 and TRBJ2-4, with TRBD2 as a possible D gene (5 bases). The CDR3 consists of 15 residues. Germline V gives CDR1 SGHNT, CDR2 YENEEA. V dropped 1 base and J dropped 6 bases, with 13 bases sitting between them. The CDR3 sequence: CASSLGSAQGNIQYF. The CDR3 bases are TGTGCCAGCAGCTTAGGTAGCGCCCAAGGAAACATTCAGTACTTC.

The CDR3 spells CSASKIRGEADTQYF. In nucleotides, the CDR3 is TGCAGTGCTAGTAAGATCCGGGGGGAGGCAGATACGCAGTATTTT. J is TRBJ2-3 and V is TRBV20-1; TRBD2 aligns across 7 bases. CDR1 is DFQATT, CDR2 SNEGSKA, per germline (reference sequence). The CDR3 runs to 15 residues. With V trimmed by 3 bases and J by 4 bases, 10 bases remained unmatched.

The genes are TRBV4-1 and TRBJ2-3, with D tentatively TRBD1 (5 bases). Trimming pared 7 bases from V and 4 bases from J, leaving 12 bases between. This CDR3 contains 13 residues. In germline, CDR1 is MGHRA, CDR2 YSYEKL. CDR3 in DNA: TGCGCCAGCACGGCCCAGGGCCCAGATACGCAGTATTTT. As protein: CASTAQGPDTQYF.

This chain joins TRBV11-2 and TRBJ2-2, with 13 bases aligning to TRBD2. Germline V gives CDR1 SGHAT, CDR2 FQNNGV. V lost 5 bases, J lost 1 base, and 10 bases stayed unmatched. CDR3 length equals 19 residues. CDR3: CASSLYGLAGVGNTGELFF. The CDR3 coding sequence is TGTGCCAGCAGCCTATACGGACTAGCGGGAGTTGGGAACACCGGGGAGCTGTTTTTT. Full variable domain (rest looked up from reference TRBV11-2 and TRBJ2-2): EAGVAQSPRYKIIEKRQSVAFWCNPISGHATLYWYQQILGQGPKLLIQFQNNGVVDDSQLPKDRFSAERLKGVDSTLKIQPAKLEDSAVYLCASSLYGLAGVGNTGELFFGEGSRLTVL.

The chain recombines TRBV3-1 (or the pseudogene TRBV3-2) with TRBJ2-1, with TRBD2 matching 10 bases. The CDR3 contains 19 residues. V was clipped by 4 bases and J by 3 bases; unmatched bases: 15. Germline lookup yields CDR1 LGHDT and CDR2 YNNKEL (reference sequence). The CDR3 DNA reads TGTGCCAGCAGCCCGGGGGGGGCTAGCGGGAGAGGTTACTACAATGAGCAGTTCTTC. This translates into CASSPGGASGRGYYNEQFF.

This clone was picked up a small number of times. The chain employs TRBV6-5 and TRBJ1-2, with D maybe TRBD1 (5 bases). From germline, CDR1 is MNHEY and CDR2 SVGAGI. The ends were cut back, 5 bases at V and 6 bases at J, with 13 bases in the middle. The CDR3 contains 13 residues. CDR3 DNA sequence: TGTGCCAGCAGTAGGGGAAGGGGTAATGGCTACACCTTC. Translating gives CASSRGRGNGYTF.

The chain joins TRBV30 to TRBJ2-3; tentative D call: TRBD1 (6 bases). V lost 0 bases and J 3 bases, leaving 16 bases between the germline ends. This CDR3 has 16 amino acids. Germline V CDR1 and CDR2: GTSNPN, SVGIG (reference sequence). The CDR3 DNA reads TGTGCCTGGAGTGTACTTCAGGGGCGCCGGACAGATACGCAGTATTTT. Residues: CAWSVLQGRRTDTQYF.

The V and J genes are TRBV9 and TRBJ2-2; 12 bases line up with TRBD2. V gave up 3 bases and J gave up 7 bases; unmatched junction bases: 10. The CDR3 runs 17 residues. In germline, CDR1 is SGDLS, CDR2 YYNGEE. The CDR3 region is CASSGTGTSGLVGELFF. For the CDR3, the DNA is TGTGCCAGCAGCGGAACCGGGACTAGCGGGTTGGTCGGGGAGCTGTTTTTT.

The V and J genes are TRBV11-2 and TRBJ2-1; 9 bases map to TRBD2. Germline V gene lookup returns CDR1 SGHAT and CDR2 FQNNGV. After removal of 5 bases from V and 2 bases from J, the junction contained 7 bases not matched to a gene. The CDR3 consists of 16 residues. The CDR3 bases are TGTGCCAGCAGCCATGGGCGCGGGAGGGCCTACAATGAGCAGTTCTTC. Translating gives CASSHGRGRAYNEQFF.

This clone was counted between two and nine times. The chain recombines TRBV5-1 with TRBJ1-1; no firm D call. The ends were cut back, 4 bases at V and 1 base at J, with 14 bases in the middle. CDR1 SGHRS and CDR2 YFSETQ come from the germline V gene. The CDR3 has 15 residues. The CDR3 loop reads CASSPGLDWNTEAFF. The CDR3 DNA reads TGCGCCAGCAGCCCAGGACTGGACTGGAACACTGAAGCTTTCTTT.

This chain joins TRBV7-9 and TRBJ2-7, with TRBD1 as a possible D gene (7 bases). CDR1 and CDR2 (germline): SEHNR, FQNEAQ (reference sequence). The CDR3 length is 15 residues. The V end was cut by 1 base, the J end by 6 bases, with 16 bases between. As DNA, the CDR3 is TGTGCCAGCAGCTTAGTCGGAGGGGGCGAGACCGAGCAGTACTTC. Its protein product is CASSLVGGGETEQYF.